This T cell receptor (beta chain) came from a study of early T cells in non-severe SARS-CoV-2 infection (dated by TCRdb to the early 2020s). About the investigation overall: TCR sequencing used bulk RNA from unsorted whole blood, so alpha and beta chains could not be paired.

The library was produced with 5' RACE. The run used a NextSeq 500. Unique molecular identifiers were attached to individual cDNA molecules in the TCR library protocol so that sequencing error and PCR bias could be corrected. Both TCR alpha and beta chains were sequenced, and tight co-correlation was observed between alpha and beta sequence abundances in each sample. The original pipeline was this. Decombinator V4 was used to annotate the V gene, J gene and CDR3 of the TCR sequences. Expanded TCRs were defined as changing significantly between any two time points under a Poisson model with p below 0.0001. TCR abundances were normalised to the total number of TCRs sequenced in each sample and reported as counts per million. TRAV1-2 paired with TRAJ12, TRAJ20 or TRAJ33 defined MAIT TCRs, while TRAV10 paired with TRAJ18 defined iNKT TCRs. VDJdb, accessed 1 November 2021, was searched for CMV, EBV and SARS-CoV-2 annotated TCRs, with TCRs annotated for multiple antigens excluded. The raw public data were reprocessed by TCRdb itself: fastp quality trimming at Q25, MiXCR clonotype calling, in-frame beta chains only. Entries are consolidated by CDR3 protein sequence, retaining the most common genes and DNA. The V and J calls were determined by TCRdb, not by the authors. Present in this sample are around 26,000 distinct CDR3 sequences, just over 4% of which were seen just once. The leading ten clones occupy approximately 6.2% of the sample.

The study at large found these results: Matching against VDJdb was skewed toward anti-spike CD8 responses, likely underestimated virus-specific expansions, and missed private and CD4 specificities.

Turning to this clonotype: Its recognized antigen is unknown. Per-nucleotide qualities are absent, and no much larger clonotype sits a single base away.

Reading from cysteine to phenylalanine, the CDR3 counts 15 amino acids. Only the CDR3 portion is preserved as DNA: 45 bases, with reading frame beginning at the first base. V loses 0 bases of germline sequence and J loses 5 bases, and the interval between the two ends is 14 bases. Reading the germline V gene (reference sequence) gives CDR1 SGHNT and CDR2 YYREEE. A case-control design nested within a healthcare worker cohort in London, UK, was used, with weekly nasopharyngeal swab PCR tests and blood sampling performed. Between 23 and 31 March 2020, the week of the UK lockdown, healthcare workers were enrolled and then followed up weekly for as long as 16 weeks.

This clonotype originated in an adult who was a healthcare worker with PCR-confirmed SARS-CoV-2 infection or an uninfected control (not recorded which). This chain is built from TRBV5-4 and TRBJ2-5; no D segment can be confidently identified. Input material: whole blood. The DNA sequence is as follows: TGTGCCAGCAGCTTGGGCGGACCCGGTACGGAGACCCAGTACTTC. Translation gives CASSLGGPGTETQYF.